Each of the 13 T cell receptor beta chains below was sequenced from the same sample in a study of blood T cells in healthy people across ages. With a J-beta primer mix and a sample-barcoded 5' primer, a second PCR ran about 7 to 11 cycles. A single record per CDR3 protein comes from TCRdb applying MiXCR to the 5' RACE reads. The sample shows some 1.6 million distinct CDR3 sequences, 30% to 35% of them seen only once. The sample was blood. The receptors were sampled from a woman aged 25 to 39 in good health.

The chain couples TRBV7-2 to TRBJ2-7, with D perhaps matching TRBD2 (6 bases). Germline CDR1 is SGHTA and CDR2 is FQGNSA. The CDR3 is 14 amino acids. The V end was cut by 8 bases, the J end by 1 base, with 15 bases between. The CDR3 reads CASVRDSASYEQYF. The CDR3 bases are TGTGCCAGCGTCCGGGACTCCGCTTCCTACGAGCAGTACTTC. The full variable domain, rest sourced from reference TRBV7-2 and TRBJ2-7, is GAGVSQSPSNKVTEKGKDVELRCDPISGHTALYWYRQSLGQGLEFLIYFQGNSAPDKSGLPSDRFSAERTGGSVSTLTIQRTQQEDSAVYLCASVRDSASYEQYFGPGTRLTVT.

The chain is built from TRBV10-3 and TRBJ2-7; either TRBD1 or TRBD2 may supply D (6 bases each). This CDR3 region has 14 residues. Trimming pared 7 bases from V and 0 bases from J, leaving 13 bases between. From germline, CDR1 is ENHRY and CDR2 SYGVKD. CDR3 protein: CAIKDGGLSYEQYF. DNA for the CDR3: TGTGCCATCAAAGACGGGGGCCTCTCCTACGAGCAGTACTTC.

V and J are TRBV3-1 and TRBJ1-2; unclear D gene. The V and J ends lost 3 bases and 12 bases respectively, with 17 bases between them. Germline CDR1 and CDR2: LGHDT and YNNKEL (reference sequence). The CDR3 has 13 residues. The CDR3 region is CASSHPTGGIHTF. CDR3 sequence (DNA): TGTGCCAGCAGCCACCCGACGGGAGGGATCCACACCTTC. The full variable domain, rest sourced from reference TRBV3-1 and TRBJ1-2, is DTAVSQTPKYLVTQMGNDKSIKCEQNLGHDTMYWYKQDSKKFLKIMFSYNNKELIINETVPNRFSPKSPDKAHLNLHINSLELGDSAVYFCASSHPTGGIHTFGSGTRLTVV.

The chain has TRBV5-1 and TRBJ1-5; D uncertain. V was clipped by 4 bases and J by 4 bases, with 12 bases between them. CDR1 is SGHRS, CDR2 YFSETQ, per germline. This CDR3 contains 14 residues. In DNA, the CDR3 is TGCGCCAGCAGCGCCGGGCCCCGGAATCAGCCCCAGCATTTT. It is translated as CASSAGPRNQPQHF.

The chain combines TRBV15 with TRBJ2-1, with TRBD1 matching over 9 bases. Germline trimming cut 5 bases from V and 7 bases from J; bases unmatched to any gene: 0. CDR1 and CDR2 (germline): LNHNV, YYDKDF (reference sequence). This CDR3 has 12 amino acids. The CDR3, as DNA: TGTGCCACCAGCGGGACAGGGAATGAGCAGTTCTTC. Protein sequence: CATSGTGNEQFF.

The chain joins TRBV20-1 to TRBJ2-6; 8 nucleotides align to TRBD1. With 1 base clipped from V and 0 bases from J, the junction kept 8 bases outside the gene matches. In germline, CDR1 is DFQATT, CDR2 SNEGSKA (reference sequence). The CDR3 extends over 18 amino acids. The CDR3 protein is CSARGWTGSPSGANVLTF. CDR3 DNA: TGCAGTGCTAGAGGGTGGACAGGGTCACCCTCTGGGGCCAACGTCCTGACTTTC.

Regarding this clonotype: A much larger clone sits a single nucleotide away, making a read error possible. This sequence joins TRBV6-1 and TRBJ1-1; D remains ambiguous. CDR1 and CDR2 (germline): MNHNS, SASEGT. V gave up 6 bases and J gave up 0 bases, with 8 bases separating them. The CDR3 consists of 13 residues. CDR3 nucleotides: TGTGCCAGCAGGGACGGGGTGAACACTGAAGCTTTCTTT. It codes for CASRDGVNTEAFF.

This chain uses TRBV11-2 with TRBJ2-5; D gene unclear. Per germline, CDR1 SGHAT and CDR2 FQNNGV. This CDR3 comprises 15 residues. Between the trimmed V and J ends, which lost 1 base and 5 bases, there was a span of 14 bases. CDR3 in amino acids: CASSLVGFVEETQYF. The CDR3 region has the DNA TGTGCCAGCAGCTTAGTAGGTTTTGTTGAGGAGACCCAGTACTTC. The full variable domain, its missing parts supplied by reference TRBV11-2 and TRBJ2-5, is EAGVAQSPRYKIIEKRQSVAFWCNPISGHATLYWYQQILGQGPKLLIQFQNNGVVDDSQLPKDRFSAERLKGVDSTLKIQPAKLEDSAVYLCASSLVGFVEETQYFGPGTRLLVL.

This clonotype was detected a few times. The V and J genes are TRBV5-1 and TRBJ1-5; D remains unclear. V lost 0 bases, J lost 2 bases, and 9 bases lay in between. Germline CDR1 reads SGHRS; CDR2 reads YFSETQ. This CDR3 has 15 amino acids. CDR3 DNA: TGCGCCAGCAGCTTGGAAGGGTTCGGCAATCAGCCCCAGCATTTT. Translated, it gives CASSLEGFGNQPQHF.

The rearrangement joins TRBV15 to TRBJ2-3; no clear D gene. Germline-derived CDR1 and CDR2 are LNHNV and YYDKDF (reference sequence). The CDR3 sequence is 13 residues long. The V end was cut by 7 bases, the J end by 4 bases, with 12 bases between. The CDR3 sequence is CATTTQNSDTQYF. Written as DNA, the CDR3 is TGTGCCACCACCACACAGAATTCAGATACGCAGTATTTT.

The chain recombines TRBV20-1 with TRBJ1-1; D is possibly TRBD1 (5 bases). Germline V lookup: CDR1 DFQATT, CDR2 SNEGSKA (reference sequence). CDR3 size: 9 residues. V was clipped by 6 bases and J by 11 bases, with 10 bases between them. The CDR3 DNA reads as TGCAGTGCCAGGGAGGAGGCTTTCTTT. This gives the protein CSAREEAFF.

This clonotype was counted between two and nine times. The chain recombines TRBV20-1 with TRBJ2-1; TRBD2 matches 12 bases. Germline lookup yields CDR1 DFQATT and CDR2 SNEGSKA (reference sequence). V lost 0 bases, J lost 4 bases, and 7 bases stayed unmatched. The CDR3 has 17 residues. The CDR3 region has the DNA TGCAGTGCTAGAGATCTACTAGCGGGGGGACCTTACAATGAGCAGTTCTTC. It yields the protein CSARDLLAGGPYNEQFF.

This clonotype turned up a few times. V usage is TRBV7-9 and J usage is TRBJ2-1, with D possibly being TRBD1 or TRBD2 (5 bases each). Trimming pared 1 base from V and 6 bases from J, leaving 13 bases between. Germline V gene data show CDR1 as SEHNR and CDR2 as FQNEAQ (reference sequence). The CDR3 loop spans 15 amino acids. This CDR3 reads CASSLEVPGSNEQFF. The CDR3 bases are TGTGCCAGCAGCTTAGAGGTACCAGGGAGCAATGAGCAGTTCTTC.